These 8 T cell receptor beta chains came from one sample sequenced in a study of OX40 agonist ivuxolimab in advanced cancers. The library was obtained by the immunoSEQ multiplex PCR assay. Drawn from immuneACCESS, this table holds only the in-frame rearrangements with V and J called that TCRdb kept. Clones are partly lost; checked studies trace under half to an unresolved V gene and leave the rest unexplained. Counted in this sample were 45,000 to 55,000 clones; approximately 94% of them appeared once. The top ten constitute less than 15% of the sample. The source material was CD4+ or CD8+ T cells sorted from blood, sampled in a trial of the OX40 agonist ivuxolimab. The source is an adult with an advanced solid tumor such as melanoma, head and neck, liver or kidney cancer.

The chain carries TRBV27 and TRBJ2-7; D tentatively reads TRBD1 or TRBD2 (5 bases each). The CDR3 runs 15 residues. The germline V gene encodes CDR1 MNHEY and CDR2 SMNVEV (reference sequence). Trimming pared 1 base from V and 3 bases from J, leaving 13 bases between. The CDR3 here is CASSLFGTGSYEQYF. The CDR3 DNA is TGTGCCAGCAGTTTATTCGGGACGGGCAGCTACGAGCAGTACTTC.

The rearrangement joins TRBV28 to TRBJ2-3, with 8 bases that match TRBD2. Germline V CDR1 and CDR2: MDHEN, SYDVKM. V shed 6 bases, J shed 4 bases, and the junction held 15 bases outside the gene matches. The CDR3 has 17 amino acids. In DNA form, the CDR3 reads TGTGCCAGCAGCCCCAGAGCCTTTAGCGGGGTCGCAGATACGCAGTATTTT. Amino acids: CASSPRAFSGVADTQYF.

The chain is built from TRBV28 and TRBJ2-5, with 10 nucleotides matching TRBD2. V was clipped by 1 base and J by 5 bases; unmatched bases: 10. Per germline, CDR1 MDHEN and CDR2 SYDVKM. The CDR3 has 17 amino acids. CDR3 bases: TGTGCCAGCAGTTTATCGGCTAGCGGGAGTCTGGAGGAGACCCAGTACTTC. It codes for CASSLSASGSLEETQYF.

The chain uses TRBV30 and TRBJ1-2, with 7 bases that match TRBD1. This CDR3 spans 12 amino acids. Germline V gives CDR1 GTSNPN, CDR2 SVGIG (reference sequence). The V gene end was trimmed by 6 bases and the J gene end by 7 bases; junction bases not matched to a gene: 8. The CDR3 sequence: CACPGPGGGYTF. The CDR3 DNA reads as TGTGCCTGCCCCGGGCCAGGGGGTGGCTACACCTTC. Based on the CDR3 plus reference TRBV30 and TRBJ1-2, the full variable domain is SQTIHQWPATLVQPVGSPLSLECTVEGTSNPNLYWYRQAAGRGLQLLFYSVGIGQISSEVPQNLSASRPQDRQFILSSKKLLLSDSGFYLCACPGPGGGYTFGSGTRLTVV.

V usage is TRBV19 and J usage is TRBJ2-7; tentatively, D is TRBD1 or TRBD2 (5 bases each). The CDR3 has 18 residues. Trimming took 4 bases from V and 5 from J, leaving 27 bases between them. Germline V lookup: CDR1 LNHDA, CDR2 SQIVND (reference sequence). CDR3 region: CASSKGLTFSGPEDEQYF. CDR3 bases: TGTGCCAGTAGTAAGGGCTTAACTTTCTCGGGGCCTGAGGACGAGCAGTACTTC.

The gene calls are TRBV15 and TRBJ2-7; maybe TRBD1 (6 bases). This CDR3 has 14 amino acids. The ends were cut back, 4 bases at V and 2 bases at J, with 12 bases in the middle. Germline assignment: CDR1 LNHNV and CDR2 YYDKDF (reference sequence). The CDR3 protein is CATSTSGVPYEQYF. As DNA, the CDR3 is TGTGCCACCAGCACGTCAGGGGTTCCCTACGAGCAGTACTTC.

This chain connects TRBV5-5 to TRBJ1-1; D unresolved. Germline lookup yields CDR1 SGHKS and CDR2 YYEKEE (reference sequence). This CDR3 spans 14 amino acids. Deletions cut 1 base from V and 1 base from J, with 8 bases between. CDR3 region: CASSLTISNTEAFF. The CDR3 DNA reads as TGTGCCAGCAGCTTGACCATTTCGAACACTGAAGCTTTCTTT.

The CDR3 here is CASSQVGSTEAFF. CDR3 sequence (DNA): TGTGCCAGCAGTCAGGTCGGGTCCACTGAAGCTTTCTTT. The V call is TRBV6-5, the J call TRBJ1-1; no definite D call. V lost 5 bases, J lost 4 bases, and 11 bases lay in between. CDR1 and CDR2 from the germline V gene are MNHEY and SVGAGI. The CDR3 consists of 13 residues.